The next 8 T cell receptor beta chains were all read from a single sample in a study of early T cells in non-severe SARS-CoV-2 infection. TCRdb re-called the 5' RACE reads with MiXCR, one entry per CDR3 protein. The data contain roughly 67,000 distinct CDR3 sequences, about a tenth of them singletons. The sequenced sample consisted of whole blood. Every receptor here comes from an adult who was a healthcare worker with PCR-confirmed SARS-CoV-2 infection or an uninfected control (not recorded which).

In this sample, this clonotype turned up a few times. This chain links TRBV7-2 with TRBJ2-3; TRBD2 matches 8 bases. V lost 5 bases to trimming and J lost 6 bases; unmatched junction nucleotides: 7. In germline, CDR1 is SGHTA, CDR2 FQGNSA. The CDR3 consists of 14 residues. CDR3: CASSSGSSSDTQYF. In DNA form, the CDR3 reads TGTGCCAGCAGCAGCGGGAGCTCTTCGGATACGCAGTATTTT.

The chain is built from TRBV24-1 and TRBJ2-1; no clear D gene. Per germline, CDR1 KGHDR and CDR2 SFDVKD. V dropped 2 bases and J dropped 9 bases, with 7 bases sitting between them. CDR3 size: 12 residues. The CDR3 DNA sequence: TGTGCCACCAGTGATTCCTTATTTGAGCAGTTCTTC. Translation gives CATSDSLFEQFF.

This clonotype was counted many times. V is TRBV5-4 and J is TRBJ2-3; TRBD2 might be the D (6 bases). The germline V gene has CDR1 SGHNT and CDR2 YYREEE (reference sequence). The CDR3 runs 15 residues. The V end lost 0 bases, the J end lost 2 bases, and 10 bases lay between the germline ends. DNA for the CDR3: TGTGCCAGCAGCTTGGTGGCGGGGACCACAGATACGCAGTATTTT. This sequence encodes CASSLVAGTTDTQYF.

This clonotype was counted at least ten times. V usage is TRBV15 and J usage is TRBJ1-3; 7 nucleotides match TRBD1. The germline V gene has CDR1 LNHNV and CDR2 YYDKDF (reference sequence). V shed 2 bases, J shed 4 bases, and the junction held 8 bases outside the gene matches. The CDR3 totals 16 residues. CDR3 sequence reads: CATSRTAGTVGNTIYF. In nucleotides, the CDR3 is TGTGCCACCAGCAGAACTGCCGGGACAGTCGGAAACACCATATATTTT.

The chain links TRBV20-1 to TRBJ2-2; D remains unclear. The V end was cut by 3 bases, the J end by 6 bases, with 11 bases between. The CDR3 has 13 amino acids. The germline CDR1 and CDR2 sequences are DFQATT and SNEGSKA (reference sequence). CDR3 sequence reads: CSARAGGSGELFF. The CDR3 nucleotides are TGCAGTGCTAGGGCTGGCGGCTCCGGGGAGCTGTTTTTT.

There are many counts of this clonotype. The rearrangement uses TRBV2 and TRBJ2-1, with D perhaps matching TRBD1 or TRBD2 (5 bases each). From germline, CDR1 is SNHLY and CDR2 FYNNEI. The CDR3 consists of 15 residues. Trimming removed 4 bases from V and 6 bases from J, with 16 bases in between. Written as DNA, the CDR3 is TGTGCCAGCAGTGTGCGGTCGGGACCGGTCAATGAGCAGTTCTTC. This gives the protein CASSVRSGPVNEQFF.

The chain recombines TRBV12-3 or TRBV12-4 with TRBJ1-1, with D possibly matching TRBD1 (5 bases). The CDR3 sequence is 13 residues long. Trimming shortened V by 3 bases and J by 5 bases, and 10 bases separated the two germline ends. This CDR3 reads CASSFVGGTEAFF. In DNA, the CDR3 is TGTGCCAGCAGTTTCGTGGGGGGAACTGAAGCTTTCTTT.

The chain joins TRBV28 to TRBJ1-2; 7 nucleotides align to TRBD1. The CDR3 is made up of 15 amino acids. Trimming took 8 bases from V and 2 from J; bases not matched to a gene: 11. Per germline, CDR1 MDHEN and CDR2 SYDVKM. For the CDR3, the DNA is TGTGCCAGCGAACGGGGGACAGTGGAAAACTATGGCTACACCTTC. It codes for CASERGTVENYGYTF.